The 27 T cell receptor beta chains listed next were all sequenced from one sample in a study of T-cell memory formation after mild COVID-19. A single record per CDR3 protein comes from TCRdb applying MiXCR to the 5' RACE reads. The table shows a few hundred thousand distinct CDR3 sequences, with 9.4% occurring only once. The material sequenced was PBMCs or a T cell subset sorted from them (not recorded which). Source of these receptors: a man aged 18 to 35 who had mild COVID-19 (a few samples of this study predate the infection). Cell type and time point are not known.

This clonotype was counted a few times. The rearrangement links TRBV5-1 to TRBJ1-4; 9 nucleotides match TRBD1. Germline loops: CDR1 SGHRS, CDR2 YFSETQ. V trimming: 9 bases; J trimming: 7 bases; junction bases outside the gene matches: 13. CDR3 length equals 15 residues. The CDR3 DNA reads as TGCGCCACCGCGGTAACAGGGGGCGCGTCTGAAAAACTGTTTTTT. Protein product: CATAVTGGASEKLFF.

The chain has TRBV7-2 and TRBJ2-7; D uncertain. CDR1 is SGHTA and CDR2 is FQGNSA in the germline V gene. The CDR3 extends over 8 amino acids. Trimming left V 10 bases short and J 6 bases short, with 4 bases between. The CDR3 coding sequence is TGTGCCACCGCCGAGCAGTACGTC. Amino acid sequence: CATAEQYV.

This clonotype was seen a few times. This chain joins TRBV2 and TRBJ2-7; D might be TRBD2 (6 bases). Germline-derived CDR1 and CDR2 are SNHLY and FYNNEI. V lost 5 bases and J 3 bases, leaving 8 bases between the germline ends. This CDR3 has 12 amino acids. CDR3 sequence (DNA): TGTGCCAGCAGTTTGGACTACTACGAGCAGTACGTC. Amino acids: CASSLDYYEQYV.

The genes are TRBV20-1 and TRBJ1-1, with D perhaps TRBD1 (5 bases). Germline V gene lookup returns CDR1 DFQATT and CDR2 SNEGSKA (reference sequence). Trimming took off 2 bases at V and 1 base at J, with 20 bases between the two ends. CDR3 length equals 17 residues. The CDR3 nucleotides are TGCAGTGCTAGAACCCCCTTTCGGGGCGGGGGGAACACTGAAGCTTTCTTT. Translated: CSARTPFRGGGNTEAFF.

This clonotype was seen a handful of times. The chain has TRBV10-3 and TRBJ2-2; D is tentatively TRBD1 or TRBD2 (5 bases each). V dropped 6 bases and J dropped 2 bases, with 13 bases sitting between them. The CDR3 is 15 residues long. The germline V gene has CDR1 ENHRY and CDR2 SYGVKD. The CDR3 DNA is TGTGCCATCAGGCCCGGGGCAGGAAACACCGGGGAGCTGTTTTTT. As protein: CAIRPGAGNTGELFF.

There are a few counts of this clonotype. The CDR3 is CASSLAGRATEAFF. The CDR3 DNA sequence: TGCGCCAGCAGCTTGGCCGGGAGGGCCACTGAAGCTTTCTTT. The chain combines TRBV5-1 with TRBJ1-1, with D uncertain. Looked up from germline, CDR1 is SGHRS and CDR2 is YFSETQ. This CDR3 is 14 amino acids long. Trimming removed 0 bases from V and 4 bases from J, with 10 bases in between.

The CDR3 loop reads CASSWTGGSNTEAFF. The CDR3 region has the DNA TGCGCCAGCAGCTGGACAGGGGGATCGAACACTGAAGCTTTCTTT. The chain is built from TRBV5-1 and TRBJ1-1, with TRBD1 matching over 10 bases. The CDR3 length is 15 residues. The germline V gene has CDR1 SGHRS and CDR2 YFSETQ. The V gene end was trimmed by 3 bases and the J gene end by 1 base; junction bases not matched to a gene: 3.

This clonotype occurred a few times. The rearrangement links TRBV11-3 to TRBJ1-5; the D is unclear. Germline loops: CDR1 SGHNT, CDR2 YENEEA. The CDR3 loop spans 11 amino acids. With 1 base removed from V and 6 bases from J, the gap between germline ends came to 1 base. CDR3: CASSLAQPQHF. The DNA of the CDR3 is TGTGCCAGCAGCTTAGCTCAGCCCCAGCATTTT. Using reference TRBV11-3 and TRBJ1-5 for the parts outside the CDR3, the full variable domain is EAGVVQSPRYKIIEKKQPVAFWCNPISGHNTLYWYLQNLGQGPELLIRYENEEAVDDSQLPKDRFSAERLKGVDSTLKIQPAELGDSAVYLCASSLAQPQHFGDGTRLSIL.

This clonotype has just a few counts. This chain links TRBV4-2 with TRBJ1-2; 9 nucleotides line up with TRBD1. This CDR3 comprises 15 residues. CDR1 and CDR2 (germline): LGHNA, YNFKEQ. With V trimmed by 0 bases and J by 2 bases, 1 base remained unmatched. CDR3 in amino acids: CASSQDGTGNYGYTF. The CDR3 bases are TGTGCCAGCAGCCAAGACGGGACAGGGAACTATGGCTACACCTTC.

This clonotype has only a few counts. J is TRBJ2-3 and V is TRBV6-2 or TRBV6-3, with TRBD1 matching 9 bases. The V gene's germline CDR1 is MNHEY and CDR2 SVGEGT. This CDR3 has 14 amino acids. V lost 5 bases, J lost 7 bases, and 7 bases stayed unmatched. Here the CDR3 reads CASSRTGVVNTQYF. In nucleotides, the CDR3 is TGTGCCAGCAGTAGGACAGGGGTCGTGAATACGCAGTATTTT.

This clonotype was found a few times. This chain joins TRBV6-1 and TRBJ2-6; D not certain. Looked up from germline, CDR1 is MNHNS and CDR2 is SASEGT. The CDR3 totals 14 residues. Trimming shortened V by 6 bases and J by 0 bases, and 6 bases separated the two germline ends. The CDR3 is CASSPHSGANVLTF. Here the CDR3 DNA reads TGTGCCAGCAGCCCACACTCTGGGGCCAACGTCCTGACTTTC.

This clonotype was counted only a few times. The germline gene is not matched at one end of the junction; a read error may be the cause. The gene calls are TRBV15 and TRBJ1-3, with D possibly matching TRBD1 (5 bases). CDR1 is LNHNV, CDR2 YYDKDF, per germline (reference sequence). There are 14 residues in the CDR3. CDR3 DNA sequence: TGTGCCACGAGCAGGGTCGATTCTGGAAACACCATATATTTT. Residues: CATSRVDSGNTIYF.

This clonotype was observed a handful of times. Here the CDR3 DNA reads TGTGCCATCTCCGCCACTAACATGGAGAGCACAGATACGCAGTATTTT. Protein sequence: CAISATNMESTDTQYF. The chain recombines TRBV15 with TRBJ2-3, with no clear D. CDR1 and CDR2 (germline): LNHNV, YYDKDF (reference sequence). There are 16 residues in the CDR3. Trimming took off 10 bases at V and 0 bases at J, with 20 bases between the two ends.

The rearrangement links TRBV12-3 or TRBV12-4 to TRBJ2-3, with 7 bases matching TRBD2. The ends lost 6 bases at V and 2 bases at J; junction bases unmatched: 11. The CDR3 contains 16 residues. The CDR3: CASSKTSWGLTDTQYF. The CDR3 DNA follows: TGTGCCAGCAGCAAGACTAGCTGGGGCCTCACAGATACGCAGTATTTT.

The chain recombines TRBV29-1 with TRBJ2-1, with a tentative D call TRBD1 (6 bases). Trimming left V 3 bases short and J 7 bases short, with 13 bases between. The CDR3 loop spans 13 amino acids. The germline gives CDR1 SQVTM, CDR2 ANQGSEA. DNA for the CDR3: TGCAGCGTTGATTCGAAGGGGGTGAATGAGCAGTTCTTC. As protein: CSVDSKGVNEQFF.

The rearrangement joins TRBV12-3 or TRBV12-4 to TRBJ2-7, with a possible D match to TRBD1 (6 bases). The CDR3 extends over 13 amino acids. Trimming took off 6 bases at V and 6 bases at J, with 15 bases between the two ends. The CDR3 DNA follows: TGTGCCAGCAGGTCGCACAGGGAAGGCGAGCAGTACTTC. This translates into CASRSHREGEQYF.

This clonotype was recorded at least ten times. In DNA form, the CDR3 reads TGCGCCAGCAGCTTGCAGGGAGGCACTGAAGCTTTCTTT. It is translated as CASSLQGGTEAFF. The V call is TRBV5-1, the J call TRBJ1-1, with TRBD1 as a possible D gene (5 bases). Germline CDR1 SGHRS, CDR2 YFSETQ. V gave up 1 base and J gave up 4 bases, with 8 bases separating them. This CDR3 has 13 amino acids.

This clonotype came up many times. This rearrangement joins TRBV29-1 to TRBJ1-1; no clear D. The CDR3 runs 13 residues. Germline assignment: CDR1 SQVTM and CDR2 ANQGSEA. V was cut by 3 bases and J by 6 bases, with 14 bases left in between. CDR3 DNA: TGCAGCGTTGAGGGCCTATTTAACGCTGAAGCTTTCTTT. Translated: CSVEGLFNAEAFF.

This clonotype occurred a few times. This chain joins TRBV7-2 and TRBJ2-5; D is unresolved. The ends were cut back, 5 bases at V and 5 bases at J, with 9 bases in the middle. The germline CDR1 and CDR2 sequences are SGHTA and FQGNSA. This CDR3 contains 12 residues. The CDR3 DNA is TGTGCCAGCAGCCCGCCTCCGGAGACCCAGTACTTC. It yields the protein CASSPPPETQYF.

The V and J genes are TRBV27 and TRBJ2-5, with unresolved D. The CDR3 length is 11 residues. Trimming took off 6 bases at V and 7 bases at J, with 9 bases between the two ends. Germline loops: CDR1 MNHEY, CDR2 SMNVEV (reference sequence). The CDR3 spells CASRSYGTQYF. CDR3 DNA sequence: TGTGCCAGCAGAAGTTATGGGACCCAGTACTTC.

V and J are TRBV7-2 and TRBJ1-1; D ambiguous. Germline V lookup: CDR1 SGHTA, CDR2 FQGNSA. The CDR3 extends over 11 amino acids. Trimming cost V 5 bases and J 8 bases, with 9 bases left between them. Here the CDR3 reads CASSGQKEAFF. For the CDR3, the DNA is TGTGCCAGCAGCGGGCAGAAAGAAGCTTTCTTT.

This clonotype has only a few counts. V and J are TRBV28 and TRBJ1-2; unclear D gene. Germline V gene lookup returns CDR1 MDHEN and CDR2 SYDVKM. CDR3 length: 12 amino acids. The ends were cut back, 7 bases at V and 4 bases at J, with 10 bases in the middle. The CDR3 loop reads CASKVTVYGYTF. The CDR3 DNA sequence: TGTGCCAGCAAGGTGACCGTCTATGGCTACACCTTC.

Only a few counts were recorded for this clonotype. This chain joins TRBV18 and TRBJ2-7, with D hard to call. Deletions cut 3 bases from V and 3 bases from J, with 3 bases between. CDR1 KGHSH and CDR2 LQKENI come from the germline V gene. The CDR3 has 11 amino acids. The CDR3 DNA reads as TGTGCCAGCTCACCCGACTACGAGCAGTACTTC. This gives the protein CASSPDYEQYF. Complete variable domain (other parts from reference TRBV18 and TRBJ2-7): NAGVMQNPRHLVRRRGQEARLRCSPMKGHSHVYWYRQLPEEGLKFMVYLQKENIIDESGMPKERFSAEFPKEGPSILRIQQVVRGDSAAYFCASSPDYEQYFGPGTRLTVT.

The rearrangement joins TRBV7-9 to TRBJ1-2; TRBD1 might be the D (5 bases). The ends were cut back, 5 bases at V and 7 bases at J, with 11 bases in the middle. The CDR3 runs 12 residues. Germline CDR1 and CDR2: SEHNR and FQNEAQ (reference sequence). CDR3 nucleotide sequence: TGTGCCAGCAGCCGACCAGGGACTGGCTACACCTTC. It is translated as CASSRPGTGYTF.

This clonotype has at least ten counts. The chain links TRBV27 to TRBJ2-5; D is unresolved. The CDR3 is made up of 13 amino acids. Germline lookup yields CDR1 MNHEY and CDR2 SMNVEV (reference sequence). V was cut by 3 bases and J by 0 bases, with 5 bases left in between. This CDR3 reads CASSFTYQETQYF. The CDR3 DNA follows: TGTGCCAGCAGTTTCACGTACCAAGAGACCCAGTACTTC.

This clonotype was counted a few times. This chain joins TRBV6-2 or TRBV6-3 and TRBJ2-3; no clear D. V was cut by 4 bases and J by 6 bases, with 11 bases left in between. Germline assignment: CDR1 MNHEY and CDR2 SVGEGT. The CDR3 runs to 13 residues. CDR3 in amino acids: CASSLRVVDTQYF. In DNA, the CDR3 is TGTGCCAGCAGTTTAAGGGTCGTGGATACGCAGTATTTT.

This clonotype was observed many times. The rearrangement uses TRBV29-1 and TRBJ2-1, with D uncertain. CDR1 is SQVTM and CDR2 is ANQGSEA in the germline V gene. V lost 4 bases, J lost 3 bases, and 10 bases lay in between. This CDR3 comprises 13 residues. As DNA, the CDR3 is TGCAGCGTTGTCGTAGGGAACTACAATGAGCAGTTCTTC. Translation: CSVVVGNYNEQFF.